This TCR beta chain was obtained from a study of early stage breast cancer tumors. Germline assignment: CDR1 MDHEN and CDR2 SYDVKM. V dropped 6 bases and J dropped 4 bases, with 6 bases sitting between them. The length of the CDR3 is 11 residues. TCRdb keeps only in-frame clones here, not all; method: immunoSEQ multiplex PCR. The data hold 65,000 to 75,000 clones, with more than 70% observed a single time. The V gene is TRBV28, the J gene TRBJ1-2; D unresolved. Material for sequencing was blood. The sequence came from a person aged 35 to 50 with breast cancer. The CDR3 DNA follows: TGTGCCAGCAGGCATAGCTATGGCTACACCTTC. It codes for CASRHSYGYTF.